The 26 T cell receptor beta chains presented below share a single source sample, sequenced in a study of blood T cell repertoires in COVID-19. The protocol was immunoSEQ multiplex PCR, while the TCRdb copy is restricted to in-frame clones and leaves out a portion. The sample yields tens of thousands of clones, about 77% seen once. The sample comprised peripheral blood. The source of these receptors is a woman aged 70-85 years with acute or convalescent COVID-19.

The V and J genes are TRBV2 and TRBJ1-1, with D uncertain. V lost 6 bases and J lost 8, with 16 bases in between. Germline loops: CDR1 SNHLY, CDR2 FYNNEI. The CDR3 consists of 13 residues. DNA for the CDR3: TGTGCCAGCAGCGTAAATGTTAGGGAGGAAGCTTTCTTT. The encoded protein is CASSVNVREEAFF.

This clone occurred a few times. The V gene is TRBV27, the J gene TRBJ2-7; 8 positions agree with TRBD2. The V and J ends lost 6 bases and 1 base, in that order; junction bases with no gene match: 17. Germline V gene lookup returns CDR1 MNHEY and CDR2 SMNVEV (reference sequence). The CDR3 has 18 amino acids. The chain's CDR3 is CASSIRQLAGGTSYEQYF. The CDR3 DNA reads TGTGCCAGCAGCATAAGGCAACTTGCGGGAGGCACATCCTACGAGCAGTACTTC.

V gene TRBV7-3 combines with J gene TRBJ1-6, with a tentative D call TRBD1 (6 bases). This CDR3 is built from 14 residues. The V end was cut by 4 bases, the J end by 7 bases, with 11 bases between. Germline CDR1 SGHTA, CDR2 FQGTGA. DNA of the CDR3: TGTGCCAGCAGCTCCCAGGGGCCCAATTCACCCCTCCACTTT. It yields the protein CASSSQGPNSPLHF.

The V call is TRBV19, the J call TRBJ1-1; 9 bases align to TRBD1. This CDR3 has 14 residues. Per the germline V gene, CDR1 is LNHDA and CDR2 is SQIVND (reference sequence). After removal of 5 bases from V and 5 bases from J, the junction contained 6 bases not matched to a gene. As DNA, the CDR3 is TGTGCCAGTAGTCGAACAGGGGGCAAGACTGAAGCTTTCTTT. This codes for CASSRTGGKTEAFF.

This clone was observed a few times. The V and J genes are TRBV4-1 and TRBJ1-6; D may be TRBD1 (5 bases). Trimming cost V 0 bases and J 5 bases, with 11 bases left between them. The CDR3 runs 16 residues. The germline CDR1 and CDR2 sequences are MGHRA and YSYEKL. CDR3 DNA sequence: TGCGCCAGCAGCCAAGAATCTGGGGGGAATAATTCACCCCTCCACTTT. The encoded protein is CASSQESGGNNSPLHF.

The CDR3 sequence is CAWSVEKAVPSTDTQYF. The CDR3 bases are TGTGCCTGGAGTGTAGAGAAGGCGGTACCAAGCACAGATACGCAGTATTTT. The V gene is TRBV30, the J gene TRBJ2-3; D is undetermined. This CDR3 spans 17 amino acids. The germline V gene has CDR1 GTSNPN and CDR2 SVGIG (reference sequence). V was shortened by 0 bases and J by 0 bases, with 16 bases between the two germline ends.

This chain links TRBV6-5 with TRBJ1-1; maybe TRBD1 (6 bases). The V gene's germline CDR1 is MNHEY and CDR2 SVGAGI. The length of the CDR3 is 12 residues. V lost 4 bases to trimming and J lost 11 bases, with 14 bases between them. The CDR3 sequence is CASSLGGAPAFF. DNA for the CDR3: TGTGCCAGCAGTTTAGGGGGGGCGCCGGCTTTCTTT.

Written as DNA, the CDR3 is TGTGCCAGCAGTTTGGCCGGACAGCGCTTCTCTGGAAACACCATATATTTT. It encodes CASSLAGQRFSGNTIYF. V is TRBV28 and J is TRBJ1-3, with a weak D call TRBD1 (6 bases). The V gene's germline CDR1 is MDHEN and CDR2 SYDVKM. The CDR3 covers 17 residues. Deletions cut 3 bases from V and 0 bases from J, with 15 bases between.

This clone was found a few times. The J gene is TRBJ1-3, the V gene TRBV19, with D possibly matching TRBD1 (6 bases). Trimming stripped 9 bases from V and 0 bases from J, with 15 bases between. The CDR3 spans 15 residues. CDR1 and CDR2 (germline): LNHDA, SQIVND (reference sequence). CDR3 in DNA: TGTGCCAGCGACCCGGGACACCACTCTGGAAACACCATATATTTT. Translating it yields CASDPGHHSGNTIYF.

Only one count was recorded for this clone. The chain carries TRBV27 and TRBJ1-6, with a possible D match to TRBD1 (6 bases). Germline V gene lookup returns CDR1 MNHEY and CDR2 SMNVEV (reference sequence). V was shortened by 2 bases and J by 2 bases, with 7 bases between the two germline ends. CDR3 length equals 15 residues. The CDR3 sequence is CASSLGGPYNSPLHF. As DNA, the CDR3 is TGTGCCAGCAGTTTAGGGGGCCCCTATAATTCACCCCTCCACTTT.

V usage is TRBV4-3 and J usage is TRBJ2-5; TRBD1 might be the D (5 bases). Between the trimmed V and J ends, which lost 0 bases and 5 bases, there was a span of 25 bases. The CDR3 totals 19 residues. Germline V CDR1 and CDR2: LGHNA, YSLEER. CDR3 in amino acids: CASSQETARVGVGYETQYF. CDR3 in DNA: TGCGCCAGCAGCCAAGAGACCGCCAGGGTTGGAGTGGGTTATGAGACCCAGTACTTC.

The gene calls are TRBV28 and TRBJ2-5; D is ambiguous. V was shortened by 2 bases and J by 2 bases, with 9 bases between the two germline ends. Germline lookup yields CDR1 MDHEN and CDR2 SYDVKM. This CDR3 spans 14 amino acids. Here the CDR3 reads CASSLRLGQETQYF. The CDR3 DNA reads as TGTGCCAGCAGTTTACGGCTAGGTCAAGAGACCCAGTACTTC.

The V gene is TRBV6-5, the J gene TRBJ1-2; D is perhaps TRBD1 (5 bases). The CDR3 has 14 residues. V dropped 6 bases and J dropped 8 bases, with 19 bases sitting between them. Germline V gene lookup returns CDR1 MNHEY and CDR2 SVGAGI. The CDR3 reads CASRATEGRSGYTF. For the CDR3, the DNA is TGTGCCAGCAGAGCGACAGAAGGGAGGAGCGGCTACACCTTC.

In DNA, the CDR3 is TGTGCCAGCAGTTCGTGGGGACAGGCGGAAGGAAACACCATATATTTT. Protein product: CASSSWGQAEGNTIYF. The chain is built from TRBV28 and TRBJ1-3; TRBD1 agrees at 8 bases. The CDR3 is made up of 16 amino acids. V gave up 4 bases and J gave up 4 bases; unmatched junction bases: 9. Looked up from germline, CDR1 is MDHEN and CDR2 is SYDVKM.

V is TRBV9 and J is TRBJ2-1; 8 bases line up with TRBD1. This CDR3 spans 13 amino acids. Unmatched junction bases numbered 10, after V lost 4 bases and J lost 13 bases. Germline V gene data show CDR1 as SGDLS and CDR2 as YYNGEE. This CDR3 is CASSRGDGTGQFF. DNA of the CDR3: TGTGCCAGCAGCAGAGGGGATGGGACAGGACAGTTCTTC. The whole variable domain, filled in from reference TRBV9 and TRBJ2-1, reads DSGVTQTPKHLITATGQRVTLRCSPRSGDLSVYWYQQSLDQGLQFLIQYYNGEERAKGNILERFSAQQFPDLHSELNLSSLELGDSALYFCASSRGDGTGQFFGPGTRLTVL.

This rearrangement joins TRBV30 to TRBJ2-7, with D unclear. The CDR3 is 13 residues long. Germline values: CDR1 GTSNPN, CDR2 SVGIG (reference sequence). Between the trimmed V and J ends, which lost 0 bases and 3 bases, there was a span of 9 bases. Here the CDR3 reads CAWSVSLYYEQYF. The CDR3 DNA reads TGTGCCTGGAGTGTTTCTCTGTACTACGAGCAGTACTTC.

This rearrangement joins TRBV28 to TRBJ1-1, with TRBD1 matching 7 bases. Germline CDR1 is MDHEN and CDR2 is SYDVKM. Trimming cost V 5 bases and J 7 bases; bases outside gene matches: 13. There are 15 residues in the CDR3. CDR3 region: CASSPRWTGEHEAFF. The DNA for the CDR3 is TGTGCCAGCAGTCCCAGGTGGACAGGTGAACATGAAGCTTTCTTT.

This chain links TRBV4-2 with TRBJ1-3, with D perhaps matching TRBD1 (5 bases). V lost 7 bases to trimming and J lost 4 bases, with 17 bases between them. There are 15 residues in the CDR3. Germline CDR1 reads LGHNA; CDR2 reads YNFKEQ. The CDR3 loop reads CASTSLEEGGNTIYF. The DNA for the CDR3 is TGTGCCAGCACCTCTCTGGAGGAGGGGGGAAACACCATATATTTT.

This chain joins TRBV7-9 and TRBJ1-1; TRBD1 is a possible D gene (5 bases). This CDR3 has 14 amino acids. Trimming took off 0 bases at V and 5 bases at J, with 10 bases between the two ends. Germline V gene data show CDR1 as SEHNR and CDR2 as FQNEAQ (reference sequence). The CDR3 sequence is CASSLAREGTEAFF. The CDR3 DNA sequence: TGTGCCAGCAGCTTAGCCAGGGAAGGGACTGAAGCTTTCTTT. The variable domain in full, completed from reference TRBV7-9 and TRBJ1-1, reads DTGVSQNPRHKITKRGQNVTFRCDPISEHNRLYWYRQTLGQGPEFLTYFQNEAQLEKSRLLSDRFSAERPKGSFSTLEIQRTEQGDSAMYLCASSLAREGTEAFFGQGTRLTVV.

This clone was seen only a few times. This chain links TRBV4-2 with TRBJ1-1; 8 bases match TRBD1. Germline-derived CDR1 and CDR2 are LGHNA and YNFKEQ. The V and J ends lost 3 bases and 1 base, in that order; junction bases with no gene match: 4. The CDR3 is made up of 15 amino acids. The CDR3 here is CASSQMTGENTEAFF. CDR3 sequence (DNA): TGTGCCAGCAGCCAGATGACAGGGGAGAACACTGAAGCTTTCTTT.

This clone was seen more than once but under ten times. The CDR3 loop reads CASSPWSANYGYTF. CDR3 sequence (DNA): TGTGCCAGCAGCCCTTGGTCGGCTAACTATGGCTACACCTTC. J is TRBJ1-2 and V is TRBV7-2; D remains unclear. Trimming pared 5 bases from V and 0 bases from J, leaving 10 bases between. The V gene's germline CDR1 is SGHTA and CDR2 FQGNSA. The CDR3 totals 14 residues.

The J gene is TRBJ2-6, the V gene TRBV5-1, with 7 bases that match TRBD1. Unmatched junction bases numbered 13, after V lost 4 bases and J lost 0 bases. Germline assignment: CDR1 SGHRS and CDR2 YFSETQ. This CDR3 region has 19 residues. The CDR3 reads CASSPEPSGQVSGANVLTF. CDR3 coding DNA: TGCGCCAGCAGCCCGGAACCGTCTGGACAGGTCTCTGGGGCCAACGTCCTGACTTTC.

There are a few counts of this clone. The J gene is TRBJ1-2, the V gene TRBV7-2, with a weak D call TRBD1 (5 bases). Trimming took off 5 bases at V and 8 bases at J, with 15 bases between the two ends. Germline V lookup: CDR1 SGHTA, CDR2 FQGNSA. The CDR3 is 13 amino acids. CDR3 residues: CASSLGGKEGYTF. CDR3 in DNA: TGTGCCAGCAGCCTGGGGGGGAAGGAGGGCTACACCTTC.

This clone was picked up one time. The genes are TRBV3-1 (or the pseudogene TRBV3-2) and TRBJ2-2; tentatively, D is TRBD2 (5 bases). Germline lookup yields CDR1 LGHDT and CDR2 YNNKEL (reference sequence). The CDR3 loop spans 15 amino acids. V lost 4 bases to trimming and J lost 5 bases, with 14 bases between them. The CDR3 nucleotides are TGTGCCAGCAGCCCCACTCGGGGTCGGACCGGGGAGCTGTTTTTT. Translated, it gives CASSPTRGRTGELFF.

This clone was counted once. The rearrangement joins TRBV11-2 to TRBJ2-5; unclear D gene. Trimming shortened V by 2 bases and J by 4 bases, and 5 bases separated the two germline ends. CDR3 length equals 12 residues. Germline assignment: CDR1 SGHAT and CDR2 FQNNGV. The CDR3 DNA reads as TGTGCCAGCAGCTTACTTAGAGAGACCCAGTACTTC. Its translation: CASSLLRETQYF.

The chain combines TRBV9 with TRBJ1-4; 7 nucleotides align to TRBD1. The CDR3 extends over 14 amino acids. CDR1 and CDR2 (germline): SGDLS, YYNGEE. The V gene end was trimmed by 2 bases and the J gene end by 5 bases; junction bases not matched to a gene: 3. The CDR3 region is CASSVGQANEKLFF. The CDR3 DNA sequence: TGTGCCAGCAGCGTTGGACAGGCGAATGAAAAACTGTTTTTT.